This T cell receptor beta chain was identified during a study of cytomegalovirus exposure and HLA in healthy donors. Findings of the study overall: According to the study, about 180 TCR beta chains were cytomegalovirus-associated.

The PCR used 60 Vbeta and 13 Jbeta primers. Using immunoSEQ multiplex PCR, the repertoire was profiled, and TCRdb retains in-frame clones only, with some absent. The repertoire consists of roughly 150,000 clones, with approximately 71% occurring once and the leading ten covering approximately 5.4%. This CDR3 spans 15 amino acids. V lost 5 bases and J lost 2, with 16 bases in between. The germline V gene has CDR1 GTSNPN and CDR2 SVGIG (reference sequence). As regards this clone: Its target is not known.

The chain uses TRBV30 and TRBJ1-3; weak D call: TRBD1 (5 bases). Sequenced sample: PBMCs. The TCR sequence derives from a woman aged 18-29 years in good health and CMV-seropositive. DNA of the CDR3: TGTGCCTGGGGTAAAGGGGAGGAACCTGGAAACACCATATATTTT. Its translation is CAWGKGEEPGNTIYF.